This T cell receptor beta chain was observed in a study of T cell responses to AZD1222 COVID-19 vaccine. The repertoire was sequenced with immunoSEQ multiplex PCR; TCRdb's copy has only in-frame clones and lacks some. This table holds roughly 100,000 clones, about 80% found once. Concerning this clone: What it binds is unknown.

Regarding the study as a whole: Variant regions that are unmutated are reportedly the target of nearly half of spike-specific TCRs. Sampled repertoires all dated from after the peak T cell response. Most donors were white British, females outnumbered males, and clonal diversity was possibly underestimated.

The CDR3 contains 12 residues. Germline V CDR1 and CDR2: MNHEY, SMNVEV (reference sequence). V lost 7 bases and J 1 base, leaving 7 bases between the germline ends. V and J are TRBV27 and TRBJ2-5; D is ambiguous. Material: peripheral blood, obtained on day 0 of AZD1222 vaccination. The TCR was taken from an adult in good health. The CDR3: CASTNSQETQYF. The CDR3 DNA is TGTGCCAGCACCAACTCCCAAGAGACCCAGTACTTC.